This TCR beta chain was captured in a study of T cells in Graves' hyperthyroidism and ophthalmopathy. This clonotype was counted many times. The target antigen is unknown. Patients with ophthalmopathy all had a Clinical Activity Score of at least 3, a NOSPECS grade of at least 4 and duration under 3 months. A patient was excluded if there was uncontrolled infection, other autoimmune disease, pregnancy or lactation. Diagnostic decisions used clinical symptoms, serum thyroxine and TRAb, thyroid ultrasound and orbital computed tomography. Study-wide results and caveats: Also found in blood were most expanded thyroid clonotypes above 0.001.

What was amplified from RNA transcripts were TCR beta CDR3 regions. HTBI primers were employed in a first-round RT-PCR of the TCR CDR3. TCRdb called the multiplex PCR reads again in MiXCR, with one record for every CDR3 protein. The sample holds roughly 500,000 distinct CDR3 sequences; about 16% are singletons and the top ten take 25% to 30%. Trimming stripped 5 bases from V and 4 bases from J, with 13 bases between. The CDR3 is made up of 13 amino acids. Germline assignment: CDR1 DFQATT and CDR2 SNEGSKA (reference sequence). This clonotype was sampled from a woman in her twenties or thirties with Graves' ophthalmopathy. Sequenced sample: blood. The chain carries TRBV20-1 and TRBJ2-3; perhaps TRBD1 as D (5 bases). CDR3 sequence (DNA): TGCAGTGCTGGGGAAGCAGGGTCAGATACGCAGTATTTT. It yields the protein CSAGEAGSDTQYF.